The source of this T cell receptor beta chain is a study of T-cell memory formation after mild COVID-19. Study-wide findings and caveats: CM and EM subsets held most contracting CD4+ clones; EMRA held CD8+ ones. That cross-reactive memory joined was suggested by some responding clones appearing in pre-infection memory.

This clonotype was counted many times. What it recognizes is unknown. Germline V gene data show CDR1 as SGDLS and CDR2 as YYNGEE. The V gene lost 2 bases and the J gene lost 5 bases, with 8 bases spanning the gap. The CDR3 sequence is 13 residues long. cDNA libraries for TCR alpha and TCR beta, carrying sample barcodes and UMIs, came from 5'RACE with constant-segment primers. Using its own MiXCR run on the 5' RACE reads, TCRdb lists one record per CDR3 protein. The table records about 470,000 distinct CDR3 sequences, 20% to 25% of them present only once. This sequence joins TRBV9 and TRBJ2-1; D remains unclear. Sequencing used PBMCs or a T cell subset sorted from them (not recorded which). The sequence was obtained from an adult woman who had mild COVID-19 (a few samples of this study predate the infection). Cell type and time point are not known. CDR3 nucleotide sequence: TGTGCCAGCAGCGTCCAACTGAACAATGAGCAGTTCTTC. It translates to CASSVQLNNEQFF.